This T cell receptor (beta chain) was recovered during a study of T cell clones after liver transplantation. Looking at the study overall: Apart from three HCV-positive recipients, transplants were for non-autoimmune, non-viral reasons. Findings and limits, study-wide: Circulating graft-donor-reactive CD4 TCRbeta sequences fell significantly post-transplant in most of the 8 subjects.

The germline CDR1 and CDR2 sequences are SGHTA and FQGTGA. Deletions cut 4 bases from V and 1 base from J, with 6 bases between. The CDR3 sequence is 13 residues long. Profiled with immunoSEQ multiplex PCR; TCRdb holds only in-frame clones, not every one. The repertoire holds about 70,000 clones, with over 70% as singletons. With respect to this clone: Its target is unknown.

The receptor comes from a human patient who received a liver transplant. Some of the T cells might come from the graft donor. Sequenced here: CD4+ T cells from blood, sampled 12 months after liver transplant. The chain recombines TRBV7-3 with TRBJ2-3, with D uncertain. CDR3 bases: TGTGCCAGCAGCTCTCCCGGCACAGATACGCAGTATTTT. Its protein is CASSSPGTDTQYF.